This T cell receptor beta chain was recorded in a study of CD8 T cells in Susac syndrome. Germline-derived CDR1 and CDR2 are SGHAT and FQDESV (reference sequence). CDR3 length equals 14 residues. Trimming took 5 bases from V and 4 from J, leaving 14 bases between them. An input of roughly 0.5 to 1 ug of RNA was subjected to reverse transcription using random hexamers. In TCRdb, the immunoSEQ multiplex PCR reads were re-called with MiXCR into one record per CDR3 protein. The table includes 100,000 to 150,000 distinct CDR3 sequences, just over 90% detected once. This receptor was obtained from a human donor with multiple sclerosis. The V and J genes are TRBV11-1 and TRBJ1-1; D is uncertain. Sample: CD8+ T cells from PBMCs. The chain's CDR3 is CASSLRGVSTEAFF. The CDR3 DNA follows: TGTGCCAGCAGCCTACGCGGGGTCAGCACTGAAGCTTTCTTT.